This T cell receptor beta chain comes out of a study of control samples from healthy donors and cancer patients. Profiling relied on immunoSEQ multiplex PCR, and the TCRdb table lists in-frame clones only, not all of them. The sample holds about 100,000 clones, about 80% seen once. The CDR3 is 18 amino acids. The germline gives CDR1 SGHRS, CDR2 YFSETQ. Trimming pared 1 base from V and 0 bases from J, leaving 19 bases between. The chain combines TRBV5-1 with TRBJ1-2; D gene ambiguous. The sample comprised blood. The TCR sequence derives from a man aged 18 to 35 in good health. The CDR3 DNA sequence: TGCGCCAGCAGCTTGATCCCAGACAACGGTCAAGCTAACTATGGCTACACCTTC. Amino acids: CASSLIPDNGQANYGYTF. Looking up the rest from reference TRBV5-1 and TRBJ1-2 gives the full variable domain: KAGVTQTPRYLIKTRGQQVTLSCSPISGHRSVSWYQQTPGQGLQFLFEYFSETQRNKGNFPGRFSGRQFSNSRSEMNVSTLELGDSALYLCASSLIPDNGQANYGYTFGSGTRLTVV.